This T cell receptor (beta chain) was captured in a study of T cell responses to AZD1222 COVID-19 vaccine. Overall study findings and caveats: Only a handful of people who got AZD1222 tested seropositive at baseline. Clonal diversity may have been underestimated, and the donors were mostly white British, with more females than males. Two AZD1222 doses significantly raised spike-specific TCR breadth and depth over controls. Repertoire samples came only from after the peak T cell response.

A remark on this clone: Its antigen is not identified.

The repertoire was sequenced with immunoSEQ multiplex PCR; TCRdb's copy has only in-frame clones and lacks some. The table has 180,000 or so clones, approximately 89% seen once. This CDR3 has 14 amino acids. After removal of 5 bases from V and 7 bases from J, the junction contained 8 bases not matched to a gene. Per germline, CDR1 SGHVS and CDR2 FNYEAQ. The receptor's source is an adult who received the AZD1222 COVID-19 vaccine. Here the sequenced sample was peripheral blood, taken 28 days after the second AZD1222 dose. This chain connects TRBV7-6 to TRBJ2-1; TRBD1 matches 7 bases. This CDR3 is CASSNRDSQNEQFF. DNA for the CDR3: TGTGCCAGCAGCAACAGGGACAGCCAAAATGAGCAGTTCTTC.